This T cell receptor (beta chain) was captured in a study of regulatory T cells in long-lasting Graves disease. Findings and caveats of the study: Persistent disease samples used TRBV28, TRBJ1-2 and TRBJ2-5 preferentially.

Indicated time point: persistent/refractory GD, antithyroid drugs over 5 years with positive TRAb. The TCR library was made from RNA that had been extracted from PBMCs in TRIzol. A note on this clonotype: Its matching antigen is unknown.

Library construction for TCR beta used iRepertoire HTBI primers and Arm-PCR of CDR3 regions. Via MiXCR, TCRdb re-called the multiplex PCR reads, giving one row per CDR3 protein. The table shows about 470,000 distinct CDR3 sequences, with under 25% occurring only once. The CDR3 is 15 residues long. V lost 5 bases to trimming and J lost 1 base; unmatched junction nucleotides: 7. Germline V CDR1 and CDR2: DFQATT, SNEGSKA (reference sequence). This clonotype was sampled from a female donor with Graves disease. The chain has TRBV20-1 and TRBJ2-7, with TRBD1 matching 11 bases. The specimen comprised peripheral blood mononuclear cells (PBMCs), sampled when the disease was refractory, from a patient treated with antithyroid drugs. The DNA for the CDR3 is TGCAGTGCTGGGAGGGGACAGGGGGATTCCTACGAGCAGTACTTC. Amino acid sequence: CSAGRGQGDSYEQYF.